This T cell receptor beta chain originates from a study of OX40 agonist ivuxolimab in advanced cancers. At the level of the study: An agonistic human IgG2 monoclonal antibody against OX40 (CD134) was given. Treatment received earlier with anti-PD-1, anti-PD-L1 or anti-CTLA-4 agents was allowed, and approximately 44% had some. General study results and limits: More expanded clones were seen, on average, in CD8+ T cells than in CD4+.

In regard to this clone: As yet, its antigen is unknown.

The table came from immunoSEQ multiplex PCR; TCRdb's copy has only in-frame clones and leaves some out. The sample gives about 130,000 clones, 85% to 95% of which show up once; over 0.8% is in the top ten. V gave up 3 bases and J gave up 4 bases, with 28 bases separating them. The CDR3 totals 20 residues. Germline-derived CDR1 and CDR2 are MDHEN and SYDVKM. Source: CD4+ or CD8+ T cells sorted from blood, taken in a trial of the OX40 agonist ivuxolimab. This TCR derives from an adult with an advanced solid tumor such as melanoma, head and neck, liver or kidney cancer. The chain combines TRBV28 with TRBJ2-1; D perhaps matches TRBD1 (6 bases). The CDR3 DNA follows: TGTGCCAGCAGTTTTAGACCACCCCCTTTCAGGGGCCGATTATACAATGAGCAGTTCTTC. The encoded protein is CASSFRPPPFRGRLYNEQFF.